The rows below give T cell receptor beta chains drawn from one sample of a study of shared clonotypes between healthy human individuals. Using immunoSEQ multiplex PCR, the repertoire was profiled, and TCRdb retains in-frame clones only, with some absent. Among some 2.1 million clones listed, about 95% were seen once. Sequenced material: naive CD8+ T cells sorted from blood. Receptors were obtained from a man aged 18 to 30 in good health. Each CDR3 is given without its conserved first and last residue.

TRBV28,ASRNRDYYGYT
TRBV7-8,ASSSIGAGATDTQY
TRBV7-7,ASSLRGADTDTQY
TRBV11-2,ASSLVGGLSSYNEQF
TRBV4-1,ASSPRVGQFSYEQY
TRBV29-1,SVPRGTTEAF
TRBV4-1,ASSQEVWGPGANVLT
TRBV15,ATSRLRDANTEAF
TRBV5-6,ASSLGAGQNTEAF
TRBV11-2,ASSLSLTTGLNEKLF
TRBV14,ASSLRARLFSGNTIY
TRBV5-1,ASSLGDREVYEQY
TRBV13,ASSAPLSTDTQY
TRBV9,ASSVAQGGSPLH
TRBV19,ASSIRDNNQPQH
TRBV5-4,ASSLWDRGHTEAF
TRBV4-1,ASSERVGYEQY
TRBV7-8,ASRPNTVRLQETQY
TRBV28,ASSEGSNQPQH
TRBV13,ASSDTSGRPYNEQF
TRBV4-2,ASSSGQPYEQY
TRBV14,ASSPCSEQY
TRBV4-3,ASSQAPGEGYYGYT
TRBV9,ASSVEGGAGETQY
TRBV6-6,ASSYPGQPGNQPQH
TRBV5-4,ASTPGGGLSYEQY
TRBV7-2,ASSLVGIGPFSYEQY
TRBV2,ASSDRVYEQY
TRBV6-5,ASSYGLNQPQH
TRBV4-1,ASSHGGTGNSPLH
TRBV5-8,ASSQDGSYGYT
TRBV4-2,ASSPMSSRDQETQY
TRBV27,ASSVGTRGSEQF
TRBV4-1,ASSQEQLSNYGYT
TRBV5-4,ASSLNTEAF
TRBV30,AWSVGGTTEAF
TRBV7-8,ASSWGQGFEKLF
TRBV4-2,ASSGGTNYEQY
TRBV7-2,ASSLGGGSYNSPLH
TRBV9,ASSVDVGGGTEAF
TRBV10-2,ASGHKPYEQY
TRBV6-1,ASSAPGTGEYEQY
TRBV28,ASSYRGGVNEQY
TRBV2,ASSRGTGTEAF
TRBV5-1,ASSFSRTDTQY
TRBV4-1,ASSQEEGLDSPLH
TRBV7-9,ASSPPTSGTTSTDTQY
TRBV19,ATLGTYEQY